Listed here are 12 T cell receptor beta chains from one sample, sequenced in a study of neurological immune-mediated disorders. TCRdb analysed the 5' RACE reads with MiXCR anew, one entry per CDR3 protein. The sample comprises 77,000 or so distinct CDR3 sequences, 9.4% of which are singletons, and 1.5% to 2% rests with the top ten. The sequencing input was PBMCs. The receptors derive from a man in his fifties in good health.

The rearrangement joins TRBV12-3 or TRBV12-4 to TRBJ2-7; possibly TRBD2 for D (6 bases). Trimming took off 7 bases at V and 2 bases at J, with 12 bases between the two ends. There are 13 residues in the CDR3. CDR3 sequence: CASTRDSTYEQYF. CDR3 nucleotides: TGTGCCAGCACCAGGGACTCAACCTACGAGCAGTACTTC.

This clonotype has a count of ten or more. This rearrangement joins TRBV28 to TRBJ2-2; 8 bases fit TRBD2. In germline, CDR1 is MDHEN, CDR2 SYDVKM. This CDR3 comprises 16 residues. V gave up 2 bases and J gave up 6 bases; unmatched junction bases: 8. The CDR3 DNA sequence: TGTGCCAGCAGTTTACATCTAAGCGGGAGAGCCGGGGAGCTGTTTTTT. As protein: CASSLHLSGRAGELFF.

This clonotype was found many times. The chain links TRBV28 to TRBJ2-1, with TRBD2 matching 10 bases. The CDR3 contains 17 residues. Trimming took 2 bases from V and 3 from J; bases not matched to a gene: 7. Germline lookup yields CDR1 MDHEN and CDR2 SYDVKM. The CDR3 sequence is CASSLSTSGIYYNEQFF. CDR3 coding DNA: TGTGCCAGCAGTTTAAGTACTAGCGGGATTTACTACAATGAGCAGTTCTTC. Together with reference TRBV28 and TRBJ2-1, the CDR3 gives the full variable domain: DVKVTQSSRYLVKRTGEKVFLECVQDMDHENMFWYRQDPGLGLRLIYFSYDVKMKEKGDIPEGYSVSREKKERFSLILESASTNQTSMYLCASSLSTSGIYYNEQFFGPGTRLTVL.

This clonotype was observed many times. The J gene is TRBJ2-3, the V gene TRBV5-1; unclear D gene. CDR1 and CDR2 from the germline V gene are SGHRS and YFSETQ. This CDR3 contains 14 residues. The V end lost 0 bases, the J end lost 2 bases, and 7 bases lay between the germline ends. CDR3 sequence: CASSLATPTDTQYF. The CDR3 DNA is TGCGCCAGCAGCTTGGCGACCCCCACAGATACGCAGTATTTT. Variable domain in full (rest from reference TRBV5-1 and TRBJ2-3): KAGVTQTPRYLIKTRGQQVTLSCSPISGHRSVSWYQQTPGQGLQFLFEYFSETQRNKGNFPGRFSGRQFSNSRSEMNVSTLELGDSALYLCASSLATPTDTQYFGPGTRLTVL.

This clonotype was recorded at least ten times. The chain is built from TRBV28 and TRBJ2-2; 7 bases agree with TRBD2. The trim removed 3 bases at V and 4 bases at J, leaving 5 bases unmatched. In germline, CDR1 is MDHEN, CDR2 SYDVKM. The CDR3 covers 15 residues. CDR3 DNA: TGTGCCAGCAGTTTGTCGGGGGGAGGCACCGGGGAGCTGTTTTTT. Translated, it gives CASSLSGGGTGELFF.

This clonotype was detected many times. Written as DNA, the CDR3 is TGCGCCAGCCGATCAGGGAGGAGTGATGGCTACACCTTC. Translating gives CASRSGRSDGYTF. V is TRBV5-1 and J is TRBJ1-2, with a possible D match to TRBD1 (5 bases). The CDR3 contains 13 residues. Germline V gives CDR1 SGHRS, CDR2 YFSETQ. The V gene lost 7 bases and the J gene lost 6 bases, with 16 bases spanning the gap.

This clonotype was counted many times. Here the CDR3 reads CASSQQGRGVRGDQPQHF. The CDR3 bases are TGTGCCAGCAGCCAACAGGGGAGAGGAGTTAGGGGAGACCAGCCCCAGCATTTT. V gene TRBV12-3 or TRBV12-4 combines with J gene TRBJ1-5; 7 nucleotides agree with TRBD1. This CDR3 has 18 residues. After removal of 6 bases from V and 7 bases from J, the junction contained 21 bases not matched to a gene.

This clonotype was recorded at least ten times. The chain is built from TRBV6-5 and TRBJ2-2; 7 nucleotides match TRBD2. Germline CDR1 and CDR2: MNHEY and SVGAGI. This CDR3 is built from 17 residues. Trimming took 0 bases from V and 4 from J; bases not matched to a gene: 8. In nucleotides, the CDR3 is TGTGCCAGCAGTTACTCGACCAGACCGGGGGGCACCGGGGAGCTGTTTTTT. This translates into CASSYSTRPGGTGELFF.

The V gene is TRBV3-1, the J gene TRBJ2-5; D is unresolved. The germline gives CDR1 LGHDT, CDR2 YNNKEL (reference sequence). Trimming left V 1 base short and J 6 bases short, with 15 bases between. This CDR3 has 15 residues. This CDR3 reads CASSQVLASVKTQYF. CDR3 bases: TGTGCCAGCAGCCAAGTACTCGCGTCTGTGAAGACCCAGTACTTC.

In nucleotides, the CDR3 is TGTGCCTGGAGCCAACTAGCGGGAGGGCCCGGGGAGCTGTTTTTT. Its translation is CAWSQLAGGPGELFF. The rearrangement links TRBV30 to TRBJ2-2, with 13 bases fitting TRBD2. Unmatched junction bases numbered 4, after V lost 3 bases and J lost 6 bases. This CDR3 is built from 15 residues. The germline CDR1 and CDR2 sequences are GTSNPN and SVGIG (reference sequence).

Of note for this clonotype: A much larger clone differs by one base, so this may be a read error. This chain joins TRBV7-6 and TRBJ1-1; D not certain. The CDR3 has 12 residues. The germline V gene has CDR1 SGHVS and CDR2 FNYEAQ. This chain's CDR3 is CASSLLDTEALF. The CDR3 nucleotides are TGTGCCAGCAGCTTACTTGACACTGAAGCTTTATTT.

This clonotype was detected ten times or more. This rearrangement joins TRBV9 to TRBJ2-1; the match to TRBD2 covers 8 bases. With V trimmed by 4 bases and J by 7 bases, 10 bases remained unmatched. The CDR3 is 15 residues long. Germline loops: CDR1 SGDLS, CDR2 YYNGEE. The CDR3 loop is CASSPLSGMGNEQFF. The CDR3 coding sequence is TGTGCCAGCAGCCCACTTAGCGGGATGGGGAATGAGCAGTTCTTC. Full variable domain (rest looked up from reference TRBV9 and TRBJ2-1): DSGVTQTPKHLITATGQRVTLRCSPRSGDLSVYWYQQSLDQGLQFLIQYYNGEERAKGNILERFSAQQFPDLHSELNLSSLELGDSALYFCASSPLSGMGNEQFFGPGTRLTVL.